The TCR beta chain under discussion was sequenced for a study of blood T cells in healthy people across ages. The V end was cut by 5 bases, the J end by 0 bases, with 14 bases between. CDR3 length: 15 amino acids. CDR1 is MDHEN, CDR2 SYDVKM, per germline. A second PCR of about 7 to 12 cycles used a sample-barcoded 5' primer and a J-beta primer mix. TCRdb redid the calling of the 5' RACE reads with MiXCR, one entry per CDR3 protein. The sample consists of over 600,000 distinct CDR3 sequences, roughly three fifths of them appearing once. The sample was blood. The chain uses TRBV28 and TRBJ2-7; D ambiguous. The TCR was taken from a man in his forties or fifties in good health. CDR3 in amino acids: CASSPLGTDSYEQYF. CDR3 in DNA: TGTGCCAGCAGTCCCCTAGGTACAGACTCCTACGAGCAGTACTTC.